This record looks at one T cell receptor (beta chain) sequence and its context. Germline CDR1 is MNHEY and CDR2 is SMNVEV (reference sequence). This CDR3 has 14 amino acids. Trimming left V 6 bases short and J 1 base short, with 12 bases between. The sample comes from a study of T cell responses to AZD1222 COVID-19 vaccine. The data were produced by immunoSEQ multiplex PCR, yet TCRdb's version contains in-frame clones alone and is incomplete. The sample holds approximately 140,000 clones, more than 85% seen once. The sample was peripheral blood, taken on day 0 of AZD1222 vaccination. The V call is TRBV27, the J call TRBJ1-1; no reliable D call. The source is an adult in good health. The CDR3 protein is CASSSTPENTEAFF. In DNA form, the CDR3 reads TGTGCCAGCAGCTCCACCCCCGAGAACACTGAAGCTTTCTTT.